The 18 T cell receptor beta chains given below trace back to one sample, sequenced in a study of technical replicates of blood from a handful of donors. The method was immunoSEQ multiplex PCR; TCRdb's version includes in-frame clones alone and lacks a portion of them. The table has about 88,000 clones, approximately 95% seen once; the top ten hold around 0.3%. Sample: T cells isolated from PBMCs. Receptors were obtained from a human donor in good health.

The DNA of the CDR3 is TGTGCCAGCAGCCTAATTACTGAATCCTACGAGCAGTACTTC. Protein: CASSLITESYEQYF. This sequence joins TRBV11-3 and TRBJ2-7, with D uncertain. CDR3 length: 14 amino acids. CDR1 SGHNT and CDR2 YENEEA come from the germline V gene. Between the trimmed V and J ends, which lost 5 bases and 1 base, there was a span of 12 bases.

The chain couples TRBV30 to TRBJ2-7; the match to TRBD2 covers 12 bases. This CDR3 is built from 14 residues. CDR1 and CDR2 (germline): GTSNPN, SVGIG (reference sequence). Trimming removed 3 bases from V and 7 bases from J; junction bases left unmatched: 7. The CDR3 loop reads CAWRTSGSRGEQYF. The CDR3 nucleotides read TGTGCCTGGAGGACTAGCGGGAGTCGAGGAGAGCAGTACTTC.

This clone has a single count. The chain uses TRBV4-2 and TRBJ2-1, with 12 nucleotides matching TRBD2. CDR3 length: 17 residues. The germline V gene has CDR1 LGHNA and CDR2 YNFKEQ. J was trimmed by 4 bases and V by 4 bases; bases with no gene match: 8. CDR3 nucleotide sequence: TGTGCCAGCAGCCGCCTAGCGGGAGGGCCCCTTTACAATGAGCAGTTCTTC. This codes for CASSRLAGGPLYNEQFF.

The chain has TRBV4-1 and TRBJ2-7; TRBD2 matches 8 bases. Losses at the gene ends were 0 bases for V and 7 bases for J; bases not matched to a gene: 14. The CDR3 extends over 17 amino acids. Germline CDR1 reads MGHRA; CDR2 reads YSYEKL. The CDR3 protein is CASSQDIKTSAYGEQYF. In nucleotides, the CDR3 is TGCGCCAGCAGCCAAGATATAAAGACTAGCGCTTATGGAGAGCAGTACTTC.

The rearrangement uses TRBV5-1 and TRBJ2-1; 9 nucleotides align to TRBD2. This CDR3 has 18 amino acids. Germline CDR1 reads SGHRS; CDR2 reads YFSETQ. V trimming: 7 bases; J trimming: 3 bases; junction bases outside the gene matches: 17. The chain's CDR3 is CASQVVIGGLASYNEQFF. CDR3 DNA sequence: TGCGCCAGCCAAGTGGTTATAGGCGGACTAGCGAGCTACAATGAGCAGTTCTTC. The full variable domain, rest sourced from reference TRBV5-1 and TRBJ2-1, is KAGVTQTPRYLIKTRGQQVTLSCSPISGHRSVSWYQQTPGQGLQFLFEYFSETQRNKGNFPGRFSGRQFSNSRSEMNVSTLELGDSALYLCASQVVIGGLASYNEQFFGPGTRLTVL.

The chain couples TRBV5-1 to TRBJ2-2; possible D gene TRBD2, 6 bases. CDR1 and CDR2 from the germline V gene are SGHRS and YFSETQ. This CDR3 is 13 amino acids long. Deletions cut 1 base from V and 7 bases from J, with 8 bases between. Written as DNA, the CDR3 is TGCGCCAGCAGCTTGTTGGACTACGGGGAGCTGTTTTTT. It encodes CASSLLDYGELFF.

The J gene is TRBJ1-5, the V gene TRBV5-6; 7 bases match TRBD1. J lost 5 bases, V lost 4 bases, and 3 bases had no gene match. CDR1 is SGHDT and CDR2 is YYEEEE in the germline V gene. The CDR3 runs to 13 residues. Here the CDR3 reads CASSLTGYQPQHF. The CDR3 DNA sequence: TGTGCCAGCAGCCTGACAGGGTATCAGCCCCAGCATTTT.

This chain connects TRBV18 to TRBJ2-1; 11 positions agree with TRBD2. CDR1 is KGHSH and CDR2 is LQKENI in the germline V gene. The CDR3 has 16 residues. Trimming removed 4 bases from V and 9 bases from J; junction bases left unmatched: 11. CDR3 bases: TGTGCCAGCTCACTGGAAGGCACTAGCGGGAGAAGTGAGCAGTTCTTC. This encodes CASSLEGTSGRSEQFF.

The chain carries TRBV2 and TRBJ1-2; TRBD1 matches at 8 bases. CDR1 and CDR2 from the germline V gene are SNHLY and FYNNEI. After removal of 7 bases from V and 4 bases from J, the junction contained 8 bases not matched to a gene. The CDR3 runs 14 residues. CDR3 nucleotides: TGTGCCAGCACAGGACAGGGTCGGTCCTATGGCTACACCTTC. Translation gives CASTGQGRSYGYTF.

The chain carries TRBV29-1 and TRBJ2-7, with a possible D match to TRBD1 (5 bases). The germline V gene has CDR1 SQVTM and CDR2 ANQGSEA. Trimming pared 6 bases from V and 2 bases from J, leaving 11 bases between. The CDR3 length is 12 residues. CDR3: CSVRDSTYEQYF. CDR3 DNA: TGCAGCGTGAGAGACAGTACCTACGAGCAGTACTTC.

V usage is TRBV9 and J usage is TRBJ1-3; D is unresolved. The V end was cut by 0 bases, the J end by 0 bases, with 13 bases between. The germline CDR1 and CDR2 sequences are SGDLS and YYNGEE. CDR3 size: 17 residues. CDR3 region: CASSVVATAASGNTIYF. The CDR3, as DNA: TGTGCCAGCAGCGTAGTGGCAACAGCCGCCTCTGGAAACACCATATATTTT.

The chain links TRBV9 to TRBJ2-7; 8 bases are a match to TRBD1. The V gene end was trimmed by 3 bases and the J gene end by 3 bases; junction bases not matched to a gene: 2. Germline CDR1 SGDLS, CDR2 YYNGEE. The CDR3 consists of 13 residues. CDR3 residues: CASSATGGYEQYF. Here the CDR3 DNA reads TGTGCCAGCAGCGCCACAGGGGGCTACGAGCAGTACTTC.

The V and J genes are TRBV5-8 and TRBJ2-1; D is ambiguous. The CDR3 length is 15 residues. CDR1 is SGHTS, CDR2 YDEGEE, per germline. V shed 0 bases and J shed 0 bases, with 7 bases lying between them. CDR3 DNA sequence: TGTGCCAGCAGCTTGGAGACTGGCTCCTACAATGAGCAGTTCTTC. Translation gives CASSLETGSYNEQFF.

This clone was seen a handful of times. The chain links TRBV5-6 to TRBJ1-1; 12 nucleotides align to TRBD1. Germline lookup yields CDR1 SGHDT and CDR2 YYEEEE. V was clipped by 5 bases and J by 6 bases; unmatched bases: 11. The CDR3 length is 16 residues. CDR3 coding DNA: TGTGCCAGCAGTTTTGTCGGGACAGGGGGCTCCTCTGAAGCTTTCTTT. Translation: CASSFVGTGGSSEAFF.

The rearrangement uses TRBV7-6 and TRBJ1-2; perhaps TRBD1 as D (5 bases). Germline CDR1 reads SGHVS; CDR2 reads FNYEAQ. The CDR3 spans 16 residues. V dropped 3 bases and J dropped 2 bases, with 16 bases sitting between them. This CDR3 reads CASSLGPRGTNYGYTF. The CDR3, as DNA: TGTGCCAGCAGCTTGGGGCCAAGGGGAACCAACTATGGCTACACCTTC.

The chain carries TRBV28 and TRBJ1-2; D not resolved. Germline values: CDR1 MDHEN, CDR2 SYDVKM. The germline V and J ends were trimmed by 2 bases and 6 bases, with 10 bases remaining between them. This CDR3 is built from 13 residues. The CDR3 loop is CASSLDPEDGYTF. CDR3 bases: TGTGCCAGCAGTTTAGACCCGGAGGATGGCTACACCTTC.

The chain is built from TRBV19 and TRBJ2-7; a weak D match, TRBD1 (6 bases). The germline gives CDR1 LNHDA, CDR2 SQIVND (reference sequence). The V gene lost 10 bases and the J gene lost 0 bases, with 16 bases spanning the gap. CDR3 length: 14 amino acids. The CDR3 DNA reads TGTGCCACCGCAACAGGGATTCGCTCCTACGAGCAGTACTTC. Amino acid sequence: CATATGIRSYEQYF.

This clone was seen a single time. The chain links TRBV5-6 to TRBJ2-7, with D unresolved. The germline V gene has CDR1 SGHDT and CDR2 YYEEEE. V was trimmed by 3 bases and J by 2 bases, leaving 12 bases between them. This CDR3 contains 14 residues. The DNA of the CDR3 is TGTGCCAGCAGCTGGCGAGGCAGTACCTACGAGCAGTACTTC. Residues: CASSWRGSTYEQYF.